The 7 T cell receptor beta chains given below trace back to one sample, sequenced in a study of beta chain features in type 1 diabetes (dated by TCRdb to the late 2010s). Library preparation was by the immunoSEQ multiplex PCR assay. The entire isolated RNA was reverse transcribed using the High Capacity cDNA Reverse Transcription Kit, and thus expressed TCRB transcripts were sequenced. TCRdb carries this immuneACCESS record with in-frame sequences only. Its versions omit some clonotypes, under half of them owing to an unresolved V gene in the studies checked, with the rest unexplained. In all, the sample holds approximately 90,000 clones, and roughly 34% of those were seen once. Of the sample, about 0.48% falls within the top ten clones. Sequencing was carried out using stem cell memory CD4+ T cells from blood. Explained via the paper, the cell subset or site label denotes: stem cell-like memory CD4+ T cells. These receptor sequences come from a woman younger than 30 in good health.

The chain couples TRBV9 to TRBJ1-1; D is unclear. The germline V and J ends were trimmed by 4 bases and 4 bases, with 11 bases remaining between them. The CDR3 has 13 amino acids. Germline V gene sequence: CDR1 SGDLS, CDR2 YYNGEE. The CDR3 DNA follows: TGTGCCAGCAGCAAAGGAGGAAGCACTGAAGCTTTCTTT. The encoded protein is CASSKGGSTEAFF.

This chain joins TRBV28 and TRBJ2-7; tentatively, D is TRBD1 (5 bases). The CDR3 is 12 residues long. Germline values: CDR1 MDHEN, CDR2 SYDVKM. Deletions cut 6 bases from V and 6 bases from J, with 12 bases between. The CDR3 nucleotides read TGTGCCAGCAGGCCCGACAGTGGCGAGCAGTACTTC. This sequence encodes CASRPDSGEQYF.

The chain uses TRBV5-6 and TRBJ1-6; possibly TRBD1 for D (5 bases). V was cut by 0 bases and J by 7 bases, with 8 bases left in between. Germline V lookup: CDR1 SGHDT, CDR2 YYEEEE. This CDR3 region has 14 residues. CDR3: CASSLEQGNSPLHF. The CDR3 bases are TGTGCCAGCAGCTTGGAGCAGGGCAATTCACCCCTCCACTTT.

This clone was picked up a small number of times. This chain connects TRBV4-3 to TRBJ2-5; 9 bases are a match to TRBD1. The CDR3 is made up of 16 amino acids. The germline CDR1 and CDR2 sequences are LGHNA and YSLEER. Trimming took 0 bases from V and 7 from J; bases not matched to a gene: 9. CDR3 DNA sequence: TGCGCCAGCAGCCAAGATCAGGACAGGGGAAGGGCGACCCAGTACTTC. Protein product: CASSQDQDRGRATQYF.

This sequence joins TRBV5-1 and TRBJ2-5, with D possibly matching TRBD2 (6 bases). The CDR3 runs to 12 residues. CDR1 and CDR2 (germline): SGHRS, YFSETQ. V lost 3 bases and J 5 bases, leaving 8 bases between the germline ends. The CDR3 reads CASSSGGETQYF. DNA for the CDR3: TGCGCCAGCAGCTCTGGAGGGGAGACCCAGTACTTC. Using reference TRBV5-1 and TRBJ2-5 for the parts outside the CDR3, the full variable domain is KAGVTQTPRYLIKTRGQQVTLSCSPISGHRSVSWYQQTPGQGLQFLFEYFSETQRNKGNFPGRFSGRQFSNSRSEMNVSTLELGDSALYLCASSSGGETQYFGPGTRLLVL.

The rearrangement links TRBV11-3 to TRBJ2-5; a possible D gene is TRBD2 (6 bases). The CDR3 contains 15 residues. V was clipped by 3 bases and J by 5 bases, with 16 bases between them. The germline V gene has CDR1 SGHNT and CDR2 YENEEA. The CDR3: CASSFRDRERETQYF. The DNA for the CDR3 is TGTGCCAGCAGCTTTCGCGATCGGGAGCGGGAGACCCAGTACTTC.

This clone was observed many times. The chain has TRBV13 and TRBJ1-6; TRBD1 agrees at 8 bases. This CDR3 contains 14 residues. V shed 8 bases, J shed 7 bases, and the junction held 7 bases outside the gene matches. Germline V CDR1 and CDR2: PRHDT, FYEKMQ (reference sequence). CDR3 loop: CASGLRTGNSPLHF. DNA for the CDR3: TGTGCCAGCGGCCTGAGGACAGGGAATTCACCCCTCCACTTT.